These 29 T cell receptor beta chains originate from one sample sequenced in a study of cytomegalovirus exposure and HLA in healthy donors. The table came from immunoSEQ multiplex PCR; TCRdb's copy has only in-frame clones and leaves some out. Here the sample spans about 63,000 clones, more than 80% being singletons. The specimen sequenced was PBMCs. These receptors were obtained from a woman between 18 and 29 years old in good health and CMV-seronegative.

V is TRBV7-8 and J is TRBJ1-6; no definite D call. CDR1 and CDR2 from the germline V gene are SGHVS and FQNEAQ. Between the trimmed V and J ends, which lost 5 bases and 0 bases, there was a span of 11 bases. This CDR3 has 16 residues. In nucleotides, the CDR3 is TGTGCCAGCAGCCAACTGGGGAGCTCCTATAATTCACCCCTCCACTTT. It codes for CASSQLGSSYNSPLHF.

J is TRBJ2-7 and V is TRBV5-1; D may be TRBD1 (5 bases). The length of the CDR3 is 15 residues. Trimming cost V 2 bases and J 2 bases, with 14 bases left between them. CDR1 and CDR2 from the germline V gene are SGHRS and YFSETQ. Here the CDR3 DNA reads TGCGCCAGCAGCTTAACGGCAGGGATAACCTACGAGCAGTACTTC. Translation gives CASSLTAGITYEQYF.

As regards this clone: Germline is not matched at one junction end, which may reflect a read error. The CDR3 nucleotides are TGTGCCAGCGGTGATAATACGCAGTATTTT. Translated: CASGDNTQYF. The V and J genes are TRBV2 and TRBJ2-3; D unresolved. This CDR3 has 10 residues. The germline gives CDR1 SNHLY, CDR2 FYNNEI.

V gene TRBV5-1 combines with J gene TRBJ1-4; D gene uncertain. Germline lookup yields CDR1 SGHRS and CDR2 YFSETQ. This CDR3 is built from 13 residues. Trimming removed 3 bases from V and 7 bases from J, with 10 bases in between. The CDR3: CASSSQPGEKLFF. The CDR3 bases are TGCGCCAGCAGCTCGCAGCCGGGTGAAAAACTGTTTTTT.

The rearrangement uses TRBV11-2 and TRBJ2-1, with D possibly TRBD1 on 6 matching bases. Germline loops: CDR1 SGHAT, CDR2 FQNNGV. V was cut by 5 bases and J by 9 bases, with 14 bases left in between. This CDR3 is 13 amino acids long. The CDR3 protein is CASSERLQGEQFF. The CDR3 DNA reads TGTGCCAGCAGCGAGAGACTACAGGGTGAGCAGTTCTTC.

The chain carries TRBV5-4 and TRBJ2-7; 11 bases agree with TRBD1. The germline CDR1 and CDR2 sequences are SGHNT and YYREEE (reference sequence). There are 17 residues in the CDR3. Germline trimming cut 4 bases from V and 0 bases from J; bases unmatched to any gene: 9. DNA for the CDR3: TGTGCCAGCAGCCCGGGGGTCGGGACAGGGGGCTCCTACGAGCAGTACTTC. It translates to CASSPGVGTGGSYEQYF.

The genes are TRBV10-2 and TRBJ2-7; the match to TRBD1 covers 12 bases. The CDR3 consists of 16 residues. The V segment lost 2 bases and the J segment 5 bases; nucleotides outside the gene matches: 7. Germline V lookup: CDR1 WSHSY, CDR2 SAAADI. Written as DNA, the CDR3 is TGCGCCAGCAGTGAGCCGAGGGGGACAGGGGGCCACGAGCAGTACTTC. Amino acids: CASSEPRGTGGHEQYF.

The gene calls are TRBV6-5 and TRBJ2-1; 8 bases map to TRBD1. With V trimmed by 6 bases and J by 3 bases, 4 bases remained unmatched. The CDR3 consists of 14 residues. From germline, CDR1 is MNHEY and CDR2 SVGAGI. DNA for the CDR3: TGTGCCAGCAGGCGGACAGGGAGCTACAATGAGCAGTTCTTC. Its protein is CASRRTGSYNEQFF.

This chain links TRBV7-9 with TRBJ2-7; 9 bases are a match to TRBD1. The CDR3 runs to 14 residues. J was trimmed by 6 bases and V by 3 bases; bases with no gene match: 6. In germline, CDR1 is SEHNR, CDR2 FQNEAQ (reference sequence). DNA for the CDR3: TGTGCCAGCAGCTTTGTGGGACAGGGTGTCGAGCAGTACTTC. This sequence encodes CASSFVGQGVEQYF.

V usage is TRBV5-1 and J usage is TRBJ1-1; perhaps TRBD1 as D (5 bases). The CDR3 contains 14 residues. Germline V gene data show CDR1 as SGHRS and CDR2 as YFSETQ. V shed 5 bases and J shed 0 bases, with 11 bases lying between them. The CDR3 DNA reads TGCGCCAGCAGGGACGGGGGGATGAACACTGAAGCTTTCTTT. It yields the protein CASRDGGMNTEAFF.

The chain recombines TRBV5-4 with TRBJ2-2; TRBD2 agrees at 10 bases. This CDR3 is built from 15 residues. Losses at the gene ends were 0 bases for V and 5 bases for J; bases not matched to a gene: 1. The V gene's germline CDR1 is SGHNT and CDR2 YYREEE (reference sequence). The CDR3 here is CASSLEGLATGELFF. The CDR3 DNA sequence: TGTGCCAGCAGCTTGGAGGGACTAGCGACCGGGGAGCTGTTTTTT.

The gene calls are TRBV6-5 and TRBJ1-4; TRBD1 agrees at 10 bases. CDR3 length: 15 amino acids. Germline CDR1 MNHEY, CDR2 SVGAGI. The ends lost 4 bases at V and 7 bases at J; junction bases unmatched: 6. The CDR3 reads CASSSMRTGGEKLFF. In nucleotides, the CDR3 is TGTGCCAGCAGTTCGATGAGGACAGGGGGTGAAAAACTGTTTTTT.

This rearrangement joins TRBV30 to TRBJ2-1; TRBD2 matches at 8 bases. V gave up 2 bases and J gave up 5 bases; unmatched junction bases: 5. From germline, CDR1 is GTSNPN and CDR2 SVGIG (reference sequence). There are 14 residues in the CDR3. The CDR3 nucleotides are TGTGCCTGGAGTAGCGCGGGGGGACACAATGAGCAGTTCTTC. Amino acids: CAWSSAGGHNEQFF.

This clone was counted only a few times. The chain employs TRBV28 and TRBJ1-1; D gene unclear. The V gene's germline CDR1 is MDHEN and CDR2 SYDVKM. V lost 7 bases to trimming and J lost 2 bases, with 8 bases between them. The CDR3 loop spans 12 amino acids. DNA of the CDR3: TGTGCCAGCACCGTTGGCAACACTGAAGCTTTCTTT. This encodes CASTVGNTEAFF.

V gene TRBV7-2 combines with J gene TRBJ1-3, with TRBD1 as a possible D gene (5 bases). The length of the CDR3 is 14 residues. In germline, CDR1 is SGHTA, CDR2 FQGNSA. The V end was cut by 5 bases, the J end by 1 base, with 9 bases between. The CDR3 loop is CASSTGVSGNTIYF. CDR3 in DNA: TGTGCCAGCAGCACGGGGGTTTCTGGAAACACCATATATTTT.

The chain joins TRBV19 to TRBJ2-6, with a weak D call TRBD1 (5 bases). The CDR3 is 16 amino acids. Germline V gene lookup returns CDR1 LNHDA and CDR2 SQIVND (reference sequence). The V gene lost 3 bases and the J gene lost 3 bases, with 12 bases spanning the gap. The CDR3 nucleotides are TGTGCCAGTAGTATTTATAGGGGCCGTGGGGCCAACGTCCTGACTTTC. Residues: CASSIYRGRGANVLTF.

The chain employs TRBV27 and TRBJ2-1; 8 bases align to TRBD2. The CDR3 covers 16 residues. V trimming: 6 bases; J trimming: 9 bases; junction bases outside the gene matches: 16. Germline lookup yields CDR1 MNHEY and CDR2 SMNVEV (reference sequence). CDR3 in amino acids: CASRSTPSGSRSEQFF. As DNA, the CDR3 is TGTGCCAGCAGATCTACCCCCAGCGGGAGTCGGAGTGAGCAGTTCTTC.

J is TRBJ1-1 and V is TRBV6-5, with a tentative D call TRBD1 (6 bases). The CDR3 sequence is 15 residues long. Trimming stripped 0 bases from V and 6 bases from J, with 14 bases between. The V gene's germline CDR1 is MNHEY and CDR2 SVGAGI. In DNA, the CDR3 is TGTGCCAGCAGTTACTCGATAGCGGGGGCTGCTGAAGCTTTCTTT. It yields the protein CASSYSIAGAAEAFF.

The rearrangement joins TRBV10-3 to TRBJ2-5; 7 nucleotides match TRBD2. Germline-derived CDR1 and CDR2 are ENHRY and SYGVKD. This CDR3 is 13 amino acids long. V lost 5 bases to trimming and J lost 5 bases; unmatched junction nucleotides: 5. CDR3 loop: CAISREDRETQYF. The CDR3 bases are TGTGCCATCAGTCGGGAGGACCGGGAGACCCAGTACTTC.

The V call is TRBV13, the J call TRBJ1-2; 11 bases are shared with TRBD1. This CDR3 contains 17 residues. Trimming took 5 bases from V and 1 from J; bases not matched to a gene: 9. Germline loops: CDR1 PRHDT, CDR2 FYEKMQ (reference sequence). CDR3 loop: CASSLPGTGGRNYGYTF. CDR3 in DNA: TGTGCCAGCAGCCTCCCCGGGACAGGGGGACGTAACTATGGCTACACCTTC. Looking up the rest from reference TRBV13 and TRBJ1-2 gives the full variable domain: AAGVIQSPRHLIKEKRETATLKCYPIPRHDTVYWYQQGPGQDPQFLISFYEKMQSDKGSIPDRFSAQQFSDYHSELNMSSLELGDSALYFCASSLPGTGGRNYGYTFGSGTRLTVV.

The J gene is TRBJ1-1, the V gene TRBV6-1; the D gene is possibly TRBD1 (6 bases). The V and J ends lost 5 bases and 2 bases respectively, with 9 bases between them. The germline V gene has CDR1 MNHNS and CDR2 SASEGT. CDR3 length: 13 residues. CDR3 sequence: CASSWTENTEAFF. The CDR3 nucleotides read TGTGCCAGCAGTTGGACAGAAAACACTGAAGCTTTCTTT.

This chain joins TRBV5-4 and TRBJ2-7, with D tentatively TRBD2 (5 bases). There are 15 residues in the CDR3. Per the germline V gene, CDR1 is SGHNT and CDR2 is YYREEE (reference sequence). V was cut by 0 bases and J by 2 bases, with 12 bases left in between. The CDR3 reads CASSLAGLTPYEQYF. The CDR3 nucleotides read TGTGCCAGCAGCTTGGCGGGGTTAACCCCCTACGAGCAGTACTTC.

A single count supports this clone. This rearrangement joins TRBV5-1 to TRBJ2-2, with D maybe TRBD2 (5 bases). CDR1 is SGHRS and CDR2 is YFSETQ in the germline V gene. The V end was cut by 7 bases, the J end by 1 base, with 11 bases between. This CDR3 has 14 residues. This CDR3 reads CASGSARNTGELFF. The CDR3 DNA sequence: TGCGCCAGCGGGAGCGCCCGGAACACCGGGGAGCTGTTTTTT. The full variable domain, its missing parts supplied by reference TRBV5-1 and TRBJ2-2, is KAGVTQTPRYLIKTRGQQVTLSCSPISGHRSVSWYQQTPGQGLQFLFEYFSETQRNKGNFPGRFSGRQFSNSRSEMNVSTLELGDSALYLCASGSARNTGELFFGEGSRLTVL.

The J gene is TRBJ2-3, the V gene TRBV29-1, with TRBD1 identical over 11 bases. V gave up 0 bases and J gave up 4 bases; unmatched junction bases: 15. Germline CDR1 is SQVTM and CDR2 is ANQGSEA. The CDR3 spans 19 residues. The CDR3 sequence: CSVEDRRLLDRGRPDTQYF. The DNA of the CDR3 is TGCAGCGTTGAAGATCGGCGTCTATTGGACAGGGGGCGCCCAGATACGCAGTATTTT.

This chain links TRBV2 with TRBJ2-7, with 8 bases matching TRBD2. The germline V gene has CDR1 SNHLY and CDR2 FYNNEI. The V and J ends lost 8 bases and 3 bases, in that order; junction bases with no gene match: 6. This CDR3 has 13 amino acids. Written as DNA, the CDR3 is TGTGCCAGCCGGGGGGGATCGCTCTACGAGCAGTACTTC. This gives the protein CASRGGSLYEQYF.

The rearrangement joins TRBV5-8 to TRBJ2-5; D remains ambiguous. This CDR3 is 12 amino acids long. Trimming shortened V by 4 bases and J by 0 bases, and 4 bases separated the two germline ends. Germline V gene lookup returns CDR1 SGHTS and CDR2 YDEGEE. CDR3 loop: CASSPYQETQYF. CDR3 bases: TGTGCCAGCAGCCCGTACCAAGAGACCCAGTACTTC.

This chain links TRBV29-1 with TRBJ1-1; no definite D call. The V end was cut by 1 base, the J end by 5 bases, with 11 bases between. CDR3 size: 13 residues. Germline lookup yields CDR1 SQVTM and CDR2 ANQGSEA. DNA for the CDR3: TGCAGCGTTGAAGGGTTGGGAGAGACTGAAGCTTTCTTT. Its protein is CSVEGLGETEAFF.

V and J are TRBV2 and TRBJ2-1; 8 bases are a match to TRBD2. Germline V gives CDR1 SNHLY, CDR2 FYNNEI. V shed 4 bases and J 9 bases; nucleotides not matched to a gene: 8. The CDR3 loop spans 14 amino acids. This CDR3 reads CASSGTGTSTEQFF. The CDR3, as DNA: TGTGCCAGCAGTGGGACCGGGACTAGTACTGAGCAGTTCTTC.

The rearrangement uses TRBV2 and TRBJ1-4, with 8 bases aligning to TRBD1. The germline CDR1 and CDR2 sequences are SNHLY and FYNNEI. This CDR3 contains 17 residues. J was trimmed by 8 bases and V by 2 bases; bases with no gene match: 13. CDR3 in DNA: TGTGCCAGCAGTGAAAGGGGACAGGCAAAAACTTGGGAAAAACTGTTTTTT. This codes for CASSERGQAKTWEKLFF.